The present T cell receptor (beta chain) was sequenced within a study of Graves' ophthalmopathy and Graves' hyperthyroidism (dated by TCRdb to the late 2010s). Regarding the research as a whole: Peripheral blood was collected at initial diagnosis, before any treatment. To explore V-J signatures that distinguish ophthalmopathy from hyperthyroidism, a discovery set of under 110 patients was enrolled, made up of more than 40 with ophthalmopathy and roughly 55 with stable hyperthyroidism. In a handful of hyperthyroidism patients, the T-cell repertoires found in thyroid tissue were compared with those found in blood. TCR beta repertoire signatures were used to distinguish Graves' ophthalmopathy from Graves' hyperthyroidism and to predict progression to ophthalmopathy. An independent validation cohort was composed of around 19 hyperthyroidism patients and around 16 patients who later progressed from hyperthyroidism to ophthalmopathy. In total, approximately 140 blood samples were TCR-sequenced: some 40 ophthalmopathy, under 80 hyperthyroidism and some 17 hyperthyroidism-to-ophthalmopathy patients. After sampling, hyperthyroidism patients received methimazole starting at 30 mg daily, and ophthalmopathy patients received high-dose intravenous methylprednisolone.

Cut back by 4 bases and 1 base, the V and J ends lie 11 bases apart. Based on the germline V gene, the CDR1 and CDR2 sequences are SGHAT and FQNNGV. Reading from cysteine to phenylalanine, the CDR3 counts 14 amino acids. Only the CDR3 portion is preserved as DNA: 42 bases, with reading frame beginning at the first base. The ophthalmopathy patients had moderately to severely active disease, with a Clinical Activity Score of 3 or higher, a NOSPECS grade of 4 or higher, and a disease duration of less than 3 months. Patients with other autoimmune diseases, uncontrolled infections, pregnancy or lactation were excluded from the study. Diagnosis was based on clinical symptoms, serum thyroxine, TRAb, thyroid ultrasound and orbital computed tomography. Using Ficoll-Paque density gradient centrifugation, PBMCs were isolated from 10 ml of fresh peripheral blood. Trizol reagent was used to extract the total RNA, and its quality was then checked on an Agilent 2100 Bioanalyzer.

Results the study describes overall, beyond this receptor: Sample size was not predetermined statistically, and investigators were not blinded to group allocation. Among expanded thyroid clonotypes with frequency above 0.001, most also showed up in blood, which suggests that blood repertoires may reflect the thyroid immune response. In validation, the model predicted ophthalmopathy progression with over 60% sensitivity and around 72% specificity; roughly eleven predicted patients were CT-confirmed with GO in a median of 6.5 months. Ophthalmopathy was separated from stable hyperthyroidism by the 13-signature model with roughly 88% sensitivity and roughly 82% specificity in cross-validation and with 80%/75% in the test set.

For repertoire sequencing, TCR beta CDR3 regions were amplified from RNA transcripts. The first round was an RT-PCR using HTBI primers with the Qiagen OneStep RT-PCR kit, and this first round was followed by a second-round multiplex PCR, then size selection and purification. Libraries were sequenced on an Illumina HiSeq2000 using paired-end 100 bp reads. The authors' pipeline ran thus. SOAPnuke was used to process the reads, removing any read that contained adapters or uncalled bases, had a mean Phred below 15, or lacked an exact match to the constant primer or identifier. COPE v1.2.5 was used to merge high-quality paired reads. Each unique nucleotide sequence was treated as a clonotype, and MiTCR v1.1 was used to align the clonotypes to the IMGT TRB V, D and J references. Analysis was restricted to V-J combinations with a frequency above 0.0001, which covered approximately 99% of repertoires. For each V-J combination, a TCR clonal expansion and chaos score was defined as F50 clonal expansion divided by the chaos observed in the TCRdist matrix. Welch's t-statistics and random forest were used to narrow the features down to 13 V-J combinations, which were then fed into a naive Bayes classifier. The Morisita-Horn index was used to measure how similar the thyroid and blood repertoires were. TCRdb handled the public reads itself, with Q25 trimming in fastp and clone calling in MiXCR, and kept productive beta chains. Rows merge per CDR3 protein into single entries with the most common DNA and genes. The V and J calls were not made by the authors but by TCRdb's processing. Present in this sample are about 340,000 distinct CDR3 sequences, 15% to 20% of which were seen just once. Approximately 13% of the sample is taken by the ten largest.

This clonotype appeared many times. Its antigen is currently not known. No quality values exist for individual bases; no much larger clone is one base distant. The sequence derives from an adult man with Graves' ophthalmopathy. The chain joins TRBV11-2 to TRBJ2-7; a tentative D call is TRBD2 (6 bases match). The sequencing input was peripheral blood. The DNA is as follows: TGTGCCAGCAGCTCGGGACTTGGGTCCTACGAGCAGTACTTC. Translation gives CASSSGLGSYEQYF.